These 18 T cell receptor beta chains originate from one sample sequenced in a study of technical replicates of blood from a handful of donors. Profiling relied on immunoSEQ multiplex PCR, and the TCRdb table lists in-frame clones only, not all of them. The sample comprises around 81,000 clones, roughly four fifths of which are singletons, and roughly 3.7% rests with the top ten. Sequenced material: PBMCs. These TCRs come from a human donor in good health. Some clones in this sample may be carry-over from other donors' samples.

The CDR3 sequence: CASSSGSNQPQHF. In DNA form, the CDR3 reads TGTGCCAGCAGCTCAGGTAGCAATCAGCCCCAGCATTTT. The V call is TRBV7-2, the J call TRBJ1-5, with D uncertain. The ends were cut back, 4 bases at V and 0 bases at J, with 4 bases in the middle. The CDR3 has 13 residues. The germline V gene has CDR1 SGHTA and CDR2 FQGNSA.

This clone has more than one count but fewer than ten. This chain joins TRBV7-4 and TRBJ1-2; 7 bases are shared with TRBD1. Germline lookup yields CDR1 SGHVT and CDR2 SQSDAQ. The CDR3 is 12 residues long. J lost 5 bases, V lost 10 bases, and 7 bases had no gene match. For the CDR3, the DNA is TGTGCCATCACAGGGGACCCTTATGGCTACACCTTC. It yields the protein CAITGDPYGYTF. The whole variable domain, filled in from reference TRBV7-4 and TRBJ1-2, reads GAGVSQSPRYKVAKRGRDVALRCDSISGHVTLYWYRQTLGQGSEVLTYSQSDAQRDKSGRPSGRFSAERPERSVSTLKIQRTEQGDSAVYLCAITGDPYGYTFGSGTRLTVV.

This clone occurred many times. The CDR3 DNA sequence: TGTGCCAGCAGCCATGACACAACCTATGGCTACACCTTC. Amino acids: CASSHDTTYGYTF. The rearrangement links TRBV6-5 to TRBJ1-2; D is undetermined. Germline CDR1 MNHEY, CDR2 SVGAGI. V lost 6 bases and J 4 bases, leaving 12 bases between the germline ends. CDR3 length: 13 residues.

The chain uses TRBV7-2 and TRBJ2-5; 8 bases align to TRBD1. CDR3 length: 14 residues. CDR1 SGHTA and CDR2 FQGNSA come from the germline V gene. The V segment lost 5 bases and the J segment 7 bases; nucleotides outside the gene matches: 9. CDR3 amino acids: CASSPGQGAGTQYF. The CDR3 DNA follows: TGTGCCAGCAGCCCCGGACAGGGTGCGGGGACCCAGTACTTC.

This clone is a singleton in its sample. This rearrangement joins TRBV9 to TRBJ1-3; 8 bases fit TRBD1. The CDR3 covers 16 residues. With V trimmed by 0 bases and J by 7 bases, 9 bases remained unmatched. CDR1 and CDR2 from the germline V gene are SGDLS and YYNGEE. The CDR3 region is CASSVASLQGANTIYF. The DNA for the CDR3 is TGTGCCAGCAGCGTAGCGTCTTTGCAGGGGGCGAACACCATATATTTT.

The chain has TRBV7-9 and TRBJ1-2, with D unresolved. Germline values: CDR1 SEHNR, CDR2 FQNEAQ (reference sequence). The ends were cut back, 1 base at V and 1 base at J, with 7 bases in the middle. This CDR3 is 14 amino acids long. The CDR3 DNA reads TGTGCCAGCAGCTTAGGCCAGGTTAACTATGGCTACACCTTC. Its protein product is CASSLGQVNYGYTF.

J is TRBJ2-3 and V is TRBV2, with 8 bases lining up with TRBD1. Trimming cost V 5 bases and J 0 bases; bases outside gene matches: 4. The CDR3 spans 15 residues. Germline CDR1 is SNHLY and CDR2 is FYNNEI. DNA for the CDR3: TGTGCCAGCAGTAAAGACAGGGGAAGCACAGATACGCAGTATTTT. Residues: CASSKDRGSTDTQYF.

This clone has more than one count but fewer than ten. The rearrangement uses TRBV7-9 and TRBJ1-1; D may be TRBD1 (6 bases). This CDR3 has 12 amino acids. Germline V gene sequence: CDR1 SEHNR, CDR2 FQNEAQ (reference sequence). Trimming cost V 4 bases and J 7 bases, with 10 bases left between them. The CDR3 coding sequence is TGTGCCAGCAGCTATGCAGGGGTTGAAGCTTTCTTT. It codes for CASSYAGVEAFF.

The chain employs TRBV27 and TRBJ1-2; perhaps TRBD1 as D (5 bases). V was shortened by 4 bases and J by 4 bases, with 13 bases between the two germline ends. The CDR3 loop spans 14 amino acids. Germline CDR1 and CDR2: MNHEY and SMNVEV (reference sequence). CDR3 sequence reads: CASSSAGSSYGYTF. DNA of the CDR3: TGTGCCAGCAGTTCGGCAGGGTCTAGCTATGGCTACACCTTC.

V is TRBV4-1 and J is TRBJ2-3; tentative D call: TRBD2 (5 bases). The V gene's germline CDR1 is MGHRA and CDR2 YSYEKL. The CDR3 consists of 15 residues. Trimming shortened V by 1 base and J by 2 bases, and 10 bases separated the two germline ends. CDR3 sequence reads: CASSQVSVYTDTQYF. As DNA, the CDR3 is TGCGCCAGCAGCCAAGTTAGCGTTTACACAGATACGCAGTATTTT.

The rearrangement uses TRBV7-9 and TRBJ1-1, with D tentatively TRBD1 (6 bases). V was cut by 5 bases and J by 1 base, with 11 bases left in between. This CDR3 is built from 14 residues. The germline gives CDR1 SEHNR, CDR2 FQNEAQ (reference sequence). CDR3 DNA: TGTGCCAGCAGCGGGGACACCAAGAACACTGAAGCTTTCTTT. Translating gives CASSGDTKNTEAFF.

The V call is TRBV10-3, the J call TRBJ1-2, with 8 nucleotides matching TRBD1. There are 12 residues in the CDR3. V was pared by 10 bases and J by 5 bases, with 6 bases of the junction left unmatched. Germline V CDR1 and CDR2: ENHRY, SYGVKD. CDR3 loop: CATGQGIYGYTF. The DNA of the CDR3 is TGTGCCACCGGACAGGGAATATATGGCTACACCTTC.

V is TRBV6-5 and J is TRBJ1-1; the D is unclear. Trimming removed 0 bases from V and 1 base from J, with 6 bases in between. CDR3 size: 14 residues. Germline V gene data show CDR1 as MNHEY and CDR2 as SVGAGI. CDR3 bases: TGTGCCAGCAGTTACTCGAGTCAGAACACTGAAGCTTTCTTT. This encodes CASSYSSQNTEAFF.

V usage is TRBV19 and J usage is TRBJ2-4; the D is unclear. The CDR3 runs to 16 residues. Looked up from germline, CDR1 is LNHDA and CDR2 is SQIVND (reference sequence). Trimming cost V 2 bases and J 0 bases, with 11 bases left between them. The CDR3 sequence: CASSIIRDLAKNIQYF. The CDR3 coding sequence is TGTGCCAGTAGTATAATCCGAGATTTAGCCAAAAACATTCAGTACTTC.

The genes are TRBV30 and TRBJ1-2; 9 nucleotides line up with TRBD1. With V trimmed by 5 bases and J by 6 bases, 10 bases remained unmatched. Germline assignment: CDR1 GTSNPN and CDR2 SVGIG (reference sequence). The CDR3 is 14 residues long. The CDR3 loop reads CAWGTGGAGNGYTF. The CDR3 DNA reads as TGTGCCTGGGGTACAGGGGGCGCGGGGAATGGCTACACCTTC.

The J gene is TRBJ2-7, the V gene TRBV30, with TRBD1 matching 9 bases. The length of the CDR3 is 13 residues. J lost 6 bases, V lost 7 bases, and 10 bases had no gene match. CDR1 and CDR2 (germline): GTSNPN, SVGIG (reference sequence). CDR3 in DNA: TGTGCCTACACCGGGACAGGGTCGGGCGAGCAGTACTTC. Translation gives CAYTGTGSGEQYF.

The chain has TRBV6-5 and TRBJ2-4; 7 positions agree with TRBD1. CDR3 length: 14 amino acids. CDR1 is MNHEY and CDR2 is SVGAGI in the germline V gene. V shed 6 bases, J shed 9 bases, and the junction held 11 bases outside the gene matches. The CDR3 DNA reads TGTGCCAGCAGCCCTAATAGGGGGCGGCCCATTCAGTACTTC. Protein product: CASSPNRGRPIQYF.

This chain connects TRBV7-9 to TRBJ2-7; 15 nucleotides line up with TRBD2. Germline V gene sequence: CDR1 SEHNR, CDR2 FQNEAQ (reference sequence). V shed 5 bases, J shed 0 bases, and the junction held 2 bases outside the gene matches. CDR3 length: 16 amino acids. This CDR3 is CASSLGLAGGSYEQYF. The DNA for the CDR3 is TGTGCCAGCAGCCTGGGACTAGCGGGGGGCTCCTACGAGCAGTACTTC.